The source of this TCR beta chain is a study of vaccination effects on CD4 cells after COVID-19 (dated by TCRdb to 2021 to 2024). In terms of the full investigation: In the ViraFEST assay, PBMC were stimulated with viral peptide pools, and TCR sequencing was then used to find antigen-specific CD4+ T cell clonotypes based on their expansion. After vaccination, three convalescent patients were sampled at an early time point (day +14) and at a late time point (day +241, +227 and +161, respectively). Post-vaccine samples across the study were collected a median of 72 days after the second dose, with a range of 14 to 241. Some 1.9 million PBMC per well were cultured with about 9 ug/ml peptides in IMDM containing 5% human AB serum, approximately 10 IU/ml IL-2 and gentamicin. SARS-CoV-2 spike-specific CD4+ TCR repertoires from before and after mRNA vaccination were compared in COVID-19 convalescent patients and in infection-naive vaccine recipients. A total of nine to ten COVID-19 convalescent patients and a few SARS-CoV-2-naive healthy vaccine recipients were included in the full study. Cultures from other donors in the study were sequenced with the Oncomine TCR Beta short-read assay on an Illumina iSeq 100.

After more than nine days of culture, CD4+ T cells were isolated with the EasySep CD4+ T cell isolation kit. Convalescent patients had PCR-confirmed SARS-CoV-2 infection between March and December 2020, before Alpha, Beta and Delta variants emerged in the United States. Two doses of either the BNT162b2 or the mRNA-1273 mRNA SARS-CoV-2 vaccine were administered to participants. On days 3 and 7, half of the culture medium was replaced with fresh IL-2-containing medium. Unless noted otherwise, every peptide stimulation condition was grown in triplicate wells. PBMC were separated from whole blood using Ficoll-Paque Plus gradient centrifugation and were then either cryopreserved at -140C or used fresh. The QIAamp micro DNA kit was used to extract genomic DNA from the cultured CD4+ T cells. In the germline V gene (reference sequence), CDR1 corresponds to LNHDA and CDR2 to SQIVND. From its cysteine to its phenylalanine, the CDR3 spans 18 amino acids. Of the read, only the CDR3 DNA is kept; its 54 bases are in frame from base 1. V ends up 7 bases short and J 2 bases short, with an unmatched junction base count of 16.

The library was produced with the immunoSEQ multiplex PCR assay. DNA from the cultured, isolated CD4+ T cells was subjected to TCR beta CDR3 sequencing. Processing in the source paper ran as follows. Non-productive TCR sequences were removed, reads were trimmed to the CDR3 region, and CDR3s of at least 7 amino acids were retained. Antigen-specific clonotypes were identified with the MANAFEST web app by comparing expansion in peptide wells against reference cultures. For clones to be considered positive, expansion at FDR<0.05 versus reference and all other wells, an odds ratio above 5, and a frequency above 0.1% in two replicate wells were required. Clonotypes significantly expanded in SARS-CoV-2 spike wells and in at least one common cold coronavirus spike condition were defined as cross-reactive. Using the stringdist R package, CDR3 similarity was measured by Levenshtein distance, and unrooted trees were constructed with ape in R 3.6.1. Entries here come from immuneACCESS through TCRdb and include only in-frame sequences with V and J called. Some clones fail to appear in such tables; in the studies checked, an unresolved V gene covers under half of the shortfall, and the cause of the remainder is unknown. V and J calls and clone size are as listed in that table; D and trimming were resolved from the DNA. The sample records tens of thousands of clones, around 80% of which are singletons. 3% to 4% of the sample is held by the ten biggest clonotypes.

As concerns this clone: No cognate antigen has been identified for it. Per-base qualities were not stored, and no clone one base away is much larger.

The study at large found these results: For convalescent patients, new clones induced by the vaccine made up most of the post-vaccine spike-reactive repertoire, and these new clones were largely distinct from the clones induced by infection. The study was limited by a small number of convalescent patients, and early post-infection timepoints were lacking. At late post-vaccination timepoints, both infection-induced and vaccine-induced clones showed marked clonal contraction, consistent with waning T cell responses.

This clonotype was obtained from a human donor who had a prior SARS-CoV-2 infection. The sample in question was CD4+ T cells from PBMCs cultured without peptide, obtained after COVID-19 vaccination. The rearrangement joined TRBV19 to TRBJ1-5, with 8 junctional bases fitting TRBD1. CDR3 reads: CASMGGRGRGVGNQPQHF. DNA sequence: TGTGCCAGTATGGGGGGCAGGGGGCGCGGGGTCGGCAATCAGCCCCAGCATTTT.